The T cell receptor beta chain described here comes from a study of T cells in Graves' hyperthyroidism and ophthalmopathy. Germline CDR1 and CDR2: MGHRA and YSYEKL. The V gene end was trimmed by 5 bases and the J gene end by 4 bases; junction bases not matched to a gene: 16. This CDR3 has 17 residues. In its sample, this clonotype was seen many times. RNA transcripts served as the template for amplifying TCR beta CDR3 regions. With the HTBI primer set, the TCR CDR3 went through a first round of RT-PCR. TCRdb fed the multiplex PCR reads into MiXCR, producing one record per CDR3 protein. The data contain about 360,000 distinct CDR3 sequences, roughly 13% of them singletons.

The genes are TRBV4-1 and TRBJ2-5, with 7 bases fitting TRBD2. The material sequenced was blood. The receptor was derived from a woman in her late teens or twenties with Graves' hyperthyroidism. Here the CDR3 DNA reads TGCGCCAGCAGCTTCGGCTCTCCGGCGGGGGACCGAGAGACCCAGTACTTC. The encoded protein is CASSFGSPAGDRETQYF.